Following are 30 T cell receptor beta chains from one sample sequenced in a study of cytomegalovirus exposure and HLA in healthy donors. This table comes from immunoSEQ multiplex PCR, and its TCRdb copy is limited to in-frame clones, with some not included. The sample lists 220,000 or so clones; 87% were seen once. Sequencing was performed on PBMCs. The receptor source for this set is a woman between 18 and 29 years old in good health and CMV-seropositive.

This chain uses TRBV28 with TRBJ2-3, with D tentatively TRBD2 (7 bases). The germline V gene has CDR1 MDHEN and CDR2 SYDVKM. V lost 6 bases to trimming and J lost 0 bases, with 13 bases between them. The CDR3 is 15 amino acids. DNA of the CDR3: TGTGCCAGCAGGATACAGGGAGGGAGCACAGATACGCAGTATTTT. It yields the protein CASRIQGGSTDTQYF. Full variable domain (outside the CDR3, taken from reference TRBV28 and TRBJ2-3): DVKVTQSSRYLVKRTGEKVFLECVQDMDHENMFWYRQDPGLGLRLIYFSYDVKMKEKGDIPEGYSVSREKKERFSLILESASTNQTSMYLCASRIQGGSTDTQYFGPGTRLTVL.

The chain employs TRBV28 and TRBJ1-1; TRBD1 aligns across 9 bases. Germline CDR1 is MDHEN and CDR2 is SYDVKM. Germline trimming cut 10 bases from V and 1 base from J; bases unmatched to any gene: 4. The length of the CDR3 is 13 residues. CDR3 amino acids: CAIGTGSNTEAFF. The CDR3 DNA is TGTGCCATCGGGACAGGGTCGAACACTGAAGCTTTCTTT.

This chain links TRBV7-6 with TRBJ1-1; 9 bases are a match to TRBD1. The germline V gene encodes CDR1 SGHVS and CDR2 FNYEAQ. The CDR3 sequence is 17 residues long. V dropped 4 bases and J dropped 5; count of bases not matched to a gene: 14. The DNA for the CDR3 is TGTGCCAGCAGCTCAGGTCCCGGGACAGGGATGGGGACTGAAGCTTTCTTT. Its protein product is CASSSGPGTGMGTEAFF.

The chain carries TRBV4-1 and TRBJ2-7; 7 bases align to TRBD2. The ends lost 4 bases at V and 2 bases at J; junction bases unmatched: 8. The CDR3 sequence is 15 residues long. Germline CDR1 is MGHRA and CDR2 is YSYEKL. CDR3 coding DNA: TGCGCCAGCAGCCCCACGGGAGGAAGCCCCTACGAGCAGTACTTC. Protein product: CASSPTGGSPYEQYF.

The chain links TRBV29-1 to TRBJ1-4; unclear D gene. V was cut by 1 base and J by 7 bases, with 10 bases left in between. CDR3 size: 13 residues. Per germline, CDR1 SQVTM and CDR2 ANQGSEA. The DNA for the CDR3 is TGCAGCGTTGAAGGCACTCCTACTGAAAAACTGTTTTTT. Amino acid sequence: CSVEGTPTEKLFF. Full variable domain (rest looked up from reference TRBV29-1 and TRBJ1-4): SAVISQKPSRDICQRGTSLTIQCQVDSQVTMMFWYRQQPGQSLTLIATANQGSEATYESGFVIDKFPISRPNLTFSTLTVSNMSPEDSSIYLCSVEGTPTEKLFFGSGTQLSVL.

CDR3 in amino acids: CASGAGGTVLRTQYF. The CDR3 DNA sequence: TGCGCTTCGGGGGCGGGGGGGACAGTCCTAAGGACCCAGTACTTC. The gene calls are TRBV29-1 and TRBJ2-5; 9 bases match TRBD2. The CDR3 runs 15 residues. Germline V lookup: CDR1 SQVTM, CDR2 ANQGSEA. The whole variable domain, filled in from reference TRBV29-1 and TRBJ2-5, reads SAVISQKPSRDICQRGTSLTIQCQVDSQVTMMFWYRQQPGQSLTLIATANQGSEATYESGFVIDKFPISRPNLTFSTLTVSNMSPEDSSIYLCASGAGGTVLRTQYFGPGTRLLVL.

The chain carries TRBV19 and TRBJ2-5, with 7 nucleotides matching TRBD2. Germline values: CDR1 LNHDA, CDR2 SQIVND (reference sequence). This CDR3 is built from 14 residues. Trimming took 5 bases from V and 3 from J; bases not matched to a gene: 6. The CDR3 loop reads CASSARDYKETQYF. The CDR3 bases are TGTGCCAGTAGTGCCCGGGACTACAAAGAGACCCAGTACTTC.

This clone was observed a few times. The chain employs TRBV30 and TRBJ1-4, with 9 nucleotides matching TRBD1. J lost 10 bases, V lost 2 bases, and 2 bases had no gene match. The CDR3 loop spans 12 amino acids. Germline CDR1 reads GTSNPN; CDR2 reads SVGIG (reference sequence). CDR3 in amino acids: CAWSPGQGKLFF. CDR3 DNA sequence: TGTGCCTGGAGTCCGGGACAGGGAAAACTGTTTTTT.

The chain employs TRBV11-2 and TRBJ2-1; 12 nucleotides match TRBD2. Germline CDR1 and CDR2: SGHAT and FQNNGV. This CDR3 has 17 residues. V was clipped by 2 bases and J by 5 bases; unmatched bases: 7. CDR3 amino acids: CASSLLPRLAGDNEQFF. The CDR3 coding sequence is TGTGCCAGCAGCTTATTACCCCGACTAGCGGGAGACAATGAGCAGTTCTTC.

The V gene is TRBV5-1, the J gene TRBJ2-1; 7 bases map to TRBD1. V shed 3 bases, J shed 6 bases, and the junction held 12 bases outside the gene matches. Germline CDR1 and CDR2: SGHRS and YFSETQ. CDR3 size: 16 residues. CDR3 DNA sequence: TGCGCCAGCAGCTCGACCCAGGGGGAAGGTTTCAATGAGCAGTTCTTC. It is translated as CASSSTQGEGFNEQFF. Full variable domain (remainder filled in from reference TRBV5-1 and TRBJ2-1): KAGVTQTPRYLIKTRGQQVTLSCSPISGHRSVSWYQQTPGQGLQFLFEYFSETQRNKGNFPGRFSGRQFSNSRSEMNVSTLELGDSALYLCASSSTQGEGFNEQFFGPGTRLTVL.

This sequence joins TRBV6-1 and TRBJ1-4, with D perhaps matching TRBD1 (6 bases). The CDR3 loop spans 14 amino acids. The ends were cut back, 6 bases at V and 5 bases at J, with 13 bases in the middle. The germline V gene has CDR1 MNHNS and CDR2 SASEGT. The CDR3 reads CASRTGFPNEKLFF. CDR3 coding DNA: TGTGCCAGCAGAACAGGGTTCCCGAATGAAAAACTGTTTTTT.

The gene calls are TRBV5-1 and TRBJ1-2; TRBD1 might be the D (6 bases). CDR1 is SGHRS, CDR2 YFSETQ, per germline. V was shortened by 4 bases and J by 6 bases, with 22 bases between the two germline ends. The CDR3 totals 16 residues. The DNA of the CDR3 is TGCGCCAGCAGCGACAGGACCGGGACCTCTGTAGATGGCTACACCTTC. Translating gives CASSDRTGTSVDGYTF. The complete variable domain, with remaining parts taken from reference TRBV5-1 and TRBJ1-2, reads KAGVTQTPRYLIKTRGQQVTLSCSPISGHRSVSWYQQTPGQGLQFLFEYFSETQRNKGNFPGRFSGRQFSNSRSEMNVSTLELGDSALYLCASSDRTGTSVDGYTFGSGTRLTVV.

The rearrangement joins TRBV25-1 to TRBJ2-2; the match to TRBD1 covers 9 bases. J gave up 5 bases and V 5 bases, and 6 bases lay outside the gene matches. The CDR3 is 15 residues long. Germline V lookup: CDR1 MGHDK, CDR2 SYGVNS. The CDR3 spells CASSSQGAGTGELFF. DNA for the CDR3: TGTGCCAGCAGTTCACAGGGGGCCGGGACCGGGGAGCTGTTTTTT.

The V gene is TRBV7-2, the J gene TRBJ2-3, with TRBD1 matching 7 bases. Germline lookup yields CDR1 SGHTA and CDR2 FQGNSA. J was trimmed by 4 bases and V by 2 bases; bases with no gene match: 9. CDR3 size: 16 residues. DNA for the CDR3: TGTGCCAGCAGCTTAATCCTCCGGACAGGATCAGATACGCAGTATTTT. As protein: CASSLILRTGSDTQYF.

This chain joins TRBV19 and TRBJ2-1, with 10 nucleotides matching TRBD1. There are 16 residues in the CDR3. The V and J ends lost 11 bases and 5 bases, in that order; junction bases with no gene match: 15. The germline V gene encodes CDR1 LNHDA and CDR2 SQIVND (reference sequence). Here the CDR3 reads CASPYESGTGDNEQFF. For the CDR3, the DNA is TGTGCCTCCCCCTACGAGTCGGGGACAGGGGACAATGAGCAGTTCTTC.

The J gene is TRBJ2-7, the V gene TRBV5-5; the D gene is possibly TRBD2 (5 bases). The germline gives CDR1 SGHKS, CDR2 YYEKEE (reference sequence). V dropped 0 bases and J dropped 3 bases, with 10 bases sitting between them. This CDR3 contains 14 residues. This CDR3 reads CASSLDGGNYEQYF. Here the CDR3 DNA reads TGTGCCAGCAGCTTGGATGGAGGAAACTACGAGCAGTACTTC.

CDR3 in DNA: TGTGCCAGCAGCTTAGGGGGCCCGCCGGCCAACGTCCTGACTTTC. Its protein product is CASSLGGPPANVLTF. The J gene is TRBJ2-6, the V gene TRBV11-1; TRBD1 might be the D (5 bases). This CDR3 region has 15 residues. Germline CDR1 SGHAT, CDR2 FQDESV (reference sequence). V shed 1 base and J shed 6 bases, with 10 bases lying between them.

This CDR3 reads CASSQMGDRPGQYF. The CDR3 coding sequence is TGCGCCAGCAGCCAGATGGGGGACAGGCCCGGGCAGTACTTC. The chain links TRBV4-1 to TRBJ2-7; 8 nucleotides match TRBD1. This CDR3 is built from 14 residues. Germline CDR1 and CDR2: MGHRA and YSYEKL. Germline trimming cut 3 bases from V and 9 bases from J; bases unmatched to any gene: 10.

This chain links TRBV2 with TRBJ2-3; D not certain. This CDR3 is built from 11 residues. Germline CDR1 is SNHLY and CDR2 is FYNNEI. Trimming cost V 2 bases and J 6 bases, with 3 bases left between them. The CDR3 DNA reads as TGTGCCAGCAGTGAACGGGATACGCAGTATTTT. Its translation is CASSERDTQYF.

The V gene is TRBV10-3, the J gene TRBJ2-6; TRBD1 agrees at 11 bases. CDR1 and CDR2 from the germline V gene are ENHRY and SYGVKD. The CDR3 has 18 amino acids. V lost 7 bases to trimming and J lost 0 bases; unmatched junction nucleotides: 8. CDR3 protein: CAITQGDRGISGANVLTF. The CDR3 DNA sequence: TGTGCCATCACTCAAGGGGACAGGGGGATCTCTGGGGCCAACGTCCTGACTTTC.

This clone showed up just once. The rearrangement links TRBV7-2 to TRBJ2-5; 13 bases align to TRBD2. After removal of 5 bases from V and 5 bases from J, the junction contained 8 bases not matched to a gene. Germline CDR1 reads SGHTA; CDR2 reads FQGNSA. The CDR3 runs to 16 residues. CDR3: CASSPRTSGSRETQYF. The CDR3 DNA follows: TGTGCCAGCAGCCCACGGACTAGCGGGAGTCGGGAGACCCAGTACTTC.

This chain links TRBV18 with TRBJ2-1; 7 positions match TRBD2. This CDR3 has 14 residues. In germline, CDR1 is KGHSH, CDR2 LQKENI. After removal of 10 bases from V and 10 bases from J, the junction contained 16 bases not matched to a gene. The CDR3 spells CATSLWRESWEQFF. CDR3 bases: TGTGCCACCTCCCTATGGCGGGAGTCATGGGAGCAGTTCTTC.

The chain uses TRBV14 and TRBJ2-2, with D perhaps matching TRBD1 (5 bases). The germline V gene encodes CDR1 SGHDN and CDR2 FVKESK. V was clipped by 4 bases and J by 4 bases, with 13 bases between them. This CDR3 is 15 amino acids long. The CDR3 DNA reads TGTGCCAGCAGCCTTACAGGACATAGCACCGGGGAGCTGTTTTTT. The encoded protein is CASSLTGHSTGELFF.

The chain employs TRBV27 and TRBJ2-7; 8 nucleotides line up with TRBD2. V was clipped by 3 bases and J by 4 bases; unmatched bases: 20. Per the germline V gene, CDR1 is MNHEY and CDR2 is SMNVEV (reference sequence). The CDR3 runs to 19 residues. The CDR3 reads CASSFPRSPGGGFRYEQYF. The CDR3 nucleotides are TGTGCCAGCAGTTTCCCCAGATCCCCCGGGGGGGGCTTTAGGTACGAGCAGTACTTC.

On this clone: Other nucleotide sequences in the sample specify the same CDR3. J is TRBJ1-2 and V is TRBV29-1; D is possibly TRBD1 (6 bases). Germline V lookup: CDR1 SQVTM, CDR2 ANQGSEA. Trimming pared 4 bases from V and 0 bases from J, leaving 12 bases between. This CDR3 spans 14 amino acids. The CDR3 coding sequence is TGCAGCGTTGTGGGGGGGGCGACTAACTATGGCTACACCTTC. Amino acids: CSVVGGATNYGYTF.

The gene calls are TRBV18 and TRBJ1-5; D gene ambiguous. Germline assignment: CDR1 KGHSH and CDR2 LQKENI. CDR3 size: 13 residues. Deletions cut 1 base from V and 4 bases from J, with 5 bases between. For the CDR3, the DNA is TGTGCCAGCTCACCACTGCGGAATCAGCCCCAGCATTTT. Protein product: CASSPLRNQPQHF.

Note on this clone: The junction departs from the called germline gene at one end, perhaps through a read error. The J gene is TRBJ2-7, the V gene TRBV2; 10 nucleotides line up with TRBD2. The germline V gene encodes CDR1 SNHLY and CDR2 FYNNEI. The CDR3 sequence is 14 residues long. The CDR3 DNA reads TGTGTCAGCGGGGGGGGAGACCAGAACTACGAGCAGTACTTC. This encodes CVSGGGDQNYEQYF.

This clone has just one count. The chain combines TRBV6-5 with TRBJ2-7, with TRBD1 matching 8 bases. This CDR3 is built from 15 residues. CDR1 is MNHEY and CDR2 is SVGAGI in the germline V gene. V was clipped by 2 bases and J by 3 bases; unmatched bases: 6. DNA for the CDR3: TGTGCCAGCAGTTACGGACAGGGTCCAGTCTACGAGCAGTACTTC. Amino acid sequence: CASSYGQGPVYEQYF.

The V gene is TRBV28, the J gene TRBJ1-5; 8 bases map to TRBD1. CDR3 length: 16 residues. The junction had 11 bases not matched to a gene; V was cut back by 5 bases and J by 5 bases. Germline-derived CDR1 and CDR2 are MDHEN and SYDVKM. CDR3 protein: CASSPQGATNDQPQHF. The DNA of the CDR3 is TGTGCCAGCAGTCCCCAGGGGGCCACCAACGATCAGCCCCAGCATTTT.

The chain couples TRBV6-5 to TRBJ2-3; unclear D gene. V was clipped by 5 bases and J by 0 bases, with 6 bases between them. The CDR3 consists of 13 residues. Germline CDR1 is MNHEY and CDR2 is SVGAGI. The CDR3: CASSIPSTDTQYF. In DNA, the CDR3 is TGTGCCAGCAGTATCCCTAGCACAGATACGCAGTATTTT.